The 18 T cell receptor beta chains listed next were all sequenced from one sample in a study of graft-versus-host responses after intestinal transplantation. For these TCRs, the target antigens are not known. Using immunoSEQ multiplex PCR, the repertoire was profiled, and TCRdb retains in-frame clones only, with some absent. The table includes 40,000 or so clones, roughly 96% detected once. The material was unstimulated CD8+ T cells sorted from spleen or lymph node cells, obtained before transplant. The receptors come from a human donor who was the organ donor for an intestinal transplant.

The V call is TRBV6-1, the J call TRBJ1-4, with TRBD1 as a possible D gene (5 bases). This CDR3 spans 14 amino acids. V lost 8 bases and J 4 bases, leaving 14 bases between the germline ends. Germline CDR1 MNHNS, CDR2 SASEGT. DNA for the CDR3: TGTGCCAGCGAGGGGTATGGTCTTAATGAAAAACTGTTTTTT. Encoded protein: CASEGYGLNEKLFF.

The chain has TRBV2 and TRBJ2-3; D might be TRBD1 or TRBD2, each matching 5 bases. In germline, CDR1 is SNHLY, CDR2 FYNNEI. This CDR3 has 14 amino acids. Trimming stripped 6 bases from V and 4 bases from J, with 14 bases between. CDR3 coding DNA: TGTGCCAGCAGCGCCGTCCAGGGAGCAGATACGCAGTATTTT. Translating it yields CASSAVQGADTQYF.

The rearrangement joins TRBV7-6 to TRBJ2-7; weak D call: TRBD2 (6 bases). Trimming removed 4 bases from V and 8 bases from J, with 21 bases in between. The CDR3 has 15 residues. Germline V lookup: CDR1 SGHVS, CDR2 FNYEAQ. CDR3 nucleotides: TGTGCCAGCAGCTCTATTCCACGTGGGAGGATGAAGCAGTACTTC. This encodes CASSSIPRGRMKQYF. Combining the CDR3 with reference TRBV7-6 and TRBJ2-7 gives the whole variable domain GAGVSQSPRYKVTKRGQDVALRCDPISGHVSLYWYRQALGQGPEFLTYFNYEAQQDKSGLPNDRFSAERPEGSISTLTIQRTEQRDSAMYRCASSSIPRGRMKQYFGPGTRLTVT.

V is TRBV13 and J is TRBJ2-5; TRBD2 matches 10 bases. J gave up 5 bases and V 5 bases, and 11 bases lay outside the gene matches. Germline V lookup: CDR1 PRHDT, CDR2 FYEKMQ (reference sequence). The CDR3 consists of 16 residues. DNA of the CDR3: TGTGCCAGCAGCCAGGGGGGACTAGCGTATTATGAGACCCAGTACTTC. It is translated as CASSQGGLAYYETQYF.

J is TRBJ1-2 and V is TRBV4-3, with TRBD1 matching 10 bases. The CDR3 is 16 amino acids. The ends lost 0 bases at V and 4 bases at J; junction bases unmatched: 5. In germline, CDR1 is LGHNA, CDR2 YSLEER. CDR3 nucleotides: TGCGCCAGCAGCCAAGACGGGACAGGGGCTATCTATGGCTACACCTTC. This translates into CASSQDGTGAIYGYTF.

The chain couples TRBV27 to TRBJ2-2; 8 bases are shared with TRBD2. The CDR3 length is 15 residues. Germline CDR1 reads MNHEY; CDR2 reads SMNVEV (reference sequence). The V gene end was trimmed by 6 bases and the J gene end by 1 base; junction bases not matched to a gene: 4. The CDR3 DNA follows: TGTGCCAGCAGGTTAACTAGCGGGAACACCGGGGAGCTGTTTTTT. Protein product: CASRLTSGNTGELFF.

The chain is built from TRBV4-2 and TRBJ2-7; 9 bases are a match to TRBD1. This CDR3 is built from 15 residues. The germline V gene has CDR1 LGHNA and CDR2 YNFKEQ. V was pared by 1 base and J by 3 bases, with 4 bases of the junction left unmatched. CDR3 amino acids: CASSQAGTGIYEQYF. CDR3 DNA sequence: TGTGCCAGCAGCCAAGCCGGGACAGGGATCTACGAGCAGTACTTC.

This clone turned up a few times. This chain joins TRBV10-2 and TRBJ1-1; a possible D gene is TRBD1 (6 bases). Germline lookup yields CDR1 WSHSY and CDR2 SAAADI. This CDR3 has 13 amino acids. Trimming shortened V by 6 bases and J by 1 base, and 9 bases separated the two germline ends. The CDR3 nucleotides read TGCGCCAGCAGGTGGACAGCGAACACTGAAGCTTTCTTT. Translating gives CASRWTANTEAFF.

The chain carries TRBV15 and TRBJ1-5, with TRBD1 as a possible D gene (6 bases). Trimming shortened V by 3 bases and J by 5 bases, and 20 bases separated the two germline ends. The CDR3 runs to 17 residues. From germline, CDR1 is LNHNV and CDR2 YYDKDF (reference sequence). CDR3 residues: CATSRDLTDSYDQPQHF. The DNA of the CDR3 is TGTGCCACCAGCAGGGATTTAACGGACAGTTATGATCAGCCCCAGCATTTT. Full variable domain (rest looked up from reference TRBV15 and TRBJ1-5): DAMVIQNPRYQVTQFGKPVTLSCSQTLNHNVMYWYQQKSSQAPKLLFHYYDKDFNNEADTPDNFQSRRPNTSFCFLDIRSPGLGDTAMYLCATSRDLTDSYDQPQHFGDGTRLSIL.

The chain carries TRBV7-2 and TRBJ2-7; D is uncertain. Germline CDR1 is SGHTA and CDR2 is FQGNSA. V lost 2 bases and J 3 bases, leaving 8 bases between the germline ends. This CDR3 is built from 13 residues. CDR3 DNA sequence: TGTGCCAGCAGCTTATGGCTGAGCTACGAGCAGTACTTC. Encoded protein: CASSLWLSYEQYF.

This clone was seen only once. The chain's CDR3 is CASSPGYEQYF. CDR3 nucleotide sequence: TGCGCCAGCAGCCCCGGATACGAGCAGTACTTC. The chain is built from TRBV5-1 and TRBJ2-7; D is ambiguous. The CDR3 covers 11 residues. V was shortened by 4 bases and J by 4 bases, with 6 bases between the two germline ends. In germline, CDR1 is SGHRS, CDR2 YFSETQ.

This clone was seen just once. The chain's CDR3 is CASSSPRDSPPIQYF. For the CDR3, the DNA is TGTGCCAGCAGCTCCCCCCGGGACTCTCCCCCCATTCAGTACTTC. V is TRBV7-9 and J is TRBJ2-4; weak D call: TRBD2 (6 bases). This CDR3 has 15 residues. Germline V lookup: CDR1 SEHNR, CDR2 FQNEAQ (reference sequence). Trimming removed 4 bases from V and 9 bases from J, with 19 bases in between.

J is TRBJ2-1 and V is TRBV4-3; 13 nucleotides line up with TRBD2. The ends lost 3 bases at V and 0 bases at J; junction bases unmatched: 11. Germline-derived CDR1 and CDR2 are LGHNA and YSLEER. The CDR3 has 20 amino acids. CDR3 protein: CASSQEVGLAGASSYNEQFF. CDR3 DNA sequence: TGCGCCAGCAGCCAGGAGGTTGGACTAGCGGGGGCCAGCTCCTACAATGAGCAGTTCTTC.

The genes are TRBV6-5 and TRBJ2-7, with TRBD1 identical over 9 bases. Germline lookup yields CDR1 MNHEY and CDR2 SVGAGI. This CDR3 is built from 15 residues. J lost 5 bases, V lost 7 bases, and 12 bases had no gene match. The CDR3 bases are TGTGCCAGCACTACCTGGGGACAGGGATATGACGAGCAGTACTTC. Protein: CASTTWGQGYDEQYF.

This chain uses TRBV6-4 with TRBJ2-1; 8 bases match TRBD2. The V segment lost 6 bases and the J segment 2 bases; nucleotides outside the gene matches: 9. This CDR3 is built from 16 residues. Germline CDR1 and CDR2: MRHNA and SNTAGT. The CDR3 coding sequence is TGTGCCAGCAGCGAGGGGTGGCGGGGGGCCTACAATGAGCAGTTCTTC. It codes for CASSEGWRGAYNEQFF.

The J gene is TRBJ1-1, the V gene TRBV7-9, with 8 bases fitting TRBD1. Looked up from germline, CDR1 is SEHNR and CDR2 is FQNEAQ (reference sequence). V trimming: 3 bases; J trimming: 1 base; junction bases outside the gene matches: 10. CDR3 size: 17 residues. The CDR3 protein is CASSLAGQGAGNTEAFF. CDR3 bases: TGTGCCAGCAGCTTGGCTGGGCAGGGGGCTGGGAACACTGAAGCTTTCTTT.

The V and J genes are TRBV19 and TRBJ2-7; TRBD1 might be the D (6 bases). Looked up from germline, CDR1 is LNHDA and CDR2 is SQIVND (reference sequence). This CDR3 comprises 14 residues. V was pared by 1 base and J by 3 bases, with 10 bases between. Written as DNA, the CDR3 is TGTGCCAGTAGTATAGGGGGGCCTTTCTACGAGCAGTACTTC. Protein product: CASSIGGPFYEQYF.

The V call is TRBV4-3, the J call TRBJ2-7; the D call may be TRBD1 or TRBD2 (5 bases each). The V end lost 6 bases, the J end lost 5 bases, and 20 bases lay between the germline ends. From germline, CDR1 is LGHNA and CDR2 YSLEER. The CDR3 covers 15 residues. The CDR3 here is CASSEGVTGAHEQYF. The CDR3 coding sequence is TGCGCCAGCAGTGAAGGGGTGACCGGGGCCCACGAGCAGTACTTC.